The clone carrying this TCR beta chain appeared many times. This entry comes from a study of T cells in Graves' hyperthyroidism and ophthalmopathy. Germline values: CDR1 SGHAT, CDR2 FQNNGV. V shed 1 base and J 3 bases; nucleotides not matched to a gene: 3. This CDR3 comprises 14 residues. Blood from later-ophthalmopathy patients was taken at first hyperthyroidism diagnosis. Researchers took RNA transcripts and amplified the TCR beta CDR3 regions from them. The HTBI primer set served for first-round RT-PCR of the TCR CDR3. TCRdb redid the calling of the multiplex PCR reads with MiXCR, one entry per CDR3 protein. The data contain about 380,000 distinct CDR3 sequences, roughly 13% of them singletons.

This receptor was identified in a man aged 30-40 years with Graves' hyperthyroidism that later progressed to Graves' ophthalmopathy. Material for sequencing was blood. The rearrangement uses TRBV11-2 and TRBJ2-7; TRBD1 agrees at 7 bases. The CDR3 spells CASSLGRDSYEQYF. CDR3 nucleotides: TGTGCCAGCAGCTTAGGAAGGGACAGCTACGAGCAGTACTTC.